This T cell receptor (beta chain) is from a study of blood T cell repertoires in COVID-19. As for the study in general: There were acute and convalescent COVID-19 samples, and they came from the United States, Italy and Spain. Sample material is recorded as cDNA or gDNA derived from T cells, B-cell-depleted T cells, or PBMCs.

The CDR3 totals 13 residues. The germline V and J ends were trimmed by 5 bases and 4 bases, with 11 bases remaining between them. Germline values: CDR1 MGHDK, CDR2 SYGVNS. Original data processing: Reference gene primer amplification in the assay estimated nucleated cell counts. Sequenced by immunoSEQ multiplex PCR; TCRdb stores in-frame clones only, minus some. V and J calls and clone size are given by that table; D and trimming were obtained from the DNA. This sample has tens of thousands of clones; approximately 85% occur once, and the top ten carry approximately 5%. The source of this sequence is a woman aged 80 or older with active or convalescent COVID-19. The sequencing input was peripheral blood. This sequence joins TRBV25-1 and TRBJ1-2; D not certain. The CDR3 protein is CASSLGQTYGYTF. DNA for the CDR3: TGTGCCAGCAGTCTAGGCCAGACCTATGGCTACACCTTC.